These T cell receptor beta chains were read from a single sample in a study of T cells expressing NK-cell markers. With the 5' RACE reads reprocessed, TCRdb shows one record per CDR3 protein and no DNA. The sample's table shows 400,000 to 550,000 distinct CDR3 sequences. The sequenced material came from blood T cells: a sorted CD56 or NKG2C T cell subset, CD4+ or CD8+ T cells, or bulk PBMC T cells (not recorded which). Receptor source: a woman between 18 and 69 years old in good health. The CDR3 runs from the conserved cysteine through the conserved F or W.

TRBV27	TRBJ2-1	CASSEMGNEQFF
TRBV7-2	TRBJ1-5	CASSPWVDQPQHF
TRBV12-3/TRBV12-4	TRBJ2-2	CASSLESGSGGELFF
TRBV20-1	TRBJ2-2	CSAKGGMGRSGELFF
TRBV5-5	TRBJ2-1	CASSAPGSSYNEQFF
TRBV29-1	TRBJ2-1	CSVPTSYSYNEQFF
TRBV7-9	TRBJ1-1	CASSFWDRDTEAFF
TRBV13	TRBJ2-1	CASSSGLAGGLRNEQFF
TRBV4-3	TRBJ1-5	CASSQDISGSNQPQHF
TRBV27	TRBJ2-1	CASSQRESNEQFF
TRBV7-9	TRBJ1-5	CASSLGDGVGQPQHF
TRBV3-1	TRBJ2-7	CASSRGDEQYF
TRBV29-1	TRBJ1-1	CSVQRQENTEAFF
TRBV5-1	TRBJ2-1	CASSLGTGRPSNEQFF
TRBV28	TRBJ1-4	CASRTDMRTNEKLFF
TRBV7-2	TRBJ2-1	CAKRTGNNEQFF
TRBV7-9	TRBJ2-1	CASLGQTYNEQFF
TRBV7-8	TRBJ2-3	CASSFLAEGPDTQYF
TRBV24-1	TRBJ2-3	CATSDPGGGVTQYF